Described below is a single TCR beta chain sequence and its context. TCRdb's table, derived via immunoSEQ multiplex PCR, lists solely in-frame clones and lacks some. The profile shows 95,000 to 110,000 clones, around 90% of them singletons. The source of the sample is a study of T cell responses to AZD1222 COVID-19 vaccine. This clonotype was obtained from an adult in good health. This sample comprised peripheral blood, obtained on day 0 of AZD1222 vaccination.

The chain's CDR3 is CASSPPSGGGTDTQYF. The CDR3 DNA sequence: TGCGCCAGCAGCCCCCCTAGCGGGGGGGGCACAGATACGCAGTATTTT. The rearrangement uses TRBV5-1 and TRBJ2-3, with 12 bases matching TRBD2. The CDR3 length is 16 residues. V was pared by 4 bases and J by 1 base, with 4 bases of the junction left unmatched. Germline-derived CDR1 and CDR2 are SGHRS and YFSETQ.